This is a list of T cell receptor beta chains from one sample in a study of T cell changes during pregnancy in multiple sclerosis. Using immunoSEQ multiplex PCR, the repertoire was profiled, and TCRdb retains in-frame clones only, with some absent. Of around 88,000 clones in the sample, 90% to 95% were seen once. The sample was peripheral blood, taken in the first trimester of pregnancy. These receptors were taken from a female donor with multiple sclerosis, enrolled in a pregnancy study. Each CDR3 is given with its conserved first and last residue.

CASSLRFGDEQFF TRBJ2-1 TRBV7-2
CASSRDPPRGELFF TRBJ2-2 TRBV9
CASRWTGAEAFF TRBJ1-1 TRBV28
CASSPTVIMNTEAFF TRBJ1-1 TRBV18
CASSLRGSGDSYEQYF TRBJ2-7 TRBV28
CASRPGLESGELFF TRBJ2-2 TRBV6-1
CASRVGGVNTEAFF TRBJ1-1 TRBV7-8
CASGYRVGETQYF TRBJ2-5 TRBV11-3
CATSGRPGQGTDTQYF TRBJ2-3 TRBV15
CASSVAPQGTTEAFF TRBJ1-1 TRBV6-1
CASSEARDIFSGNTIYF TRBJ1-3 TRBV6-1
CATARDEGETQYF TRBJ2-5 TRBV19
CASRTGTGGIHEQYF TRBJ2-7 TRBV6-1
CASSPEFMETQYF TRBJ2-5 TRBV18
CAISEGETNEKLFF TRBJ1-4 TRBV10-3
CASSLEGGSNQPQHF TRBJ1-5 TRBV28